The 5 T cell receptor beta chains given below trace back to one sample, sequenced in a study. TCRdb used MiXCR to reprocess the 5' RACE reads, holding one entry per CDR3 protein. The sample lists tens of thousands of distinct CDR3 sequences; approximately 17% were seen once. The sequencing input was naive CD4+ T cells sorted from blood. The subset denotes: naive CD4+ T cells, CD4+CD45RA+CD25-. These receptors came from a female donor with breast cancer.

By sample share, this clonotype is medium-sized. The chain employs TRBV5-1 and TRBJ2-1; TRBD2 agrees at 7 bases. Trimming removed 6 bases from V and 6 bases from J; junction bases left unmatched: 15. The CDR3 contains 16 residues. Per germline, CDR1 SGHRS and CDR2 YFSETQ. The CDR3 nucleotides are TGCGCCAGCAACATAGCAGCTGGGACTACTTTCAATGAGCAGTTCTTC. Its protein product is CASNIAAGTTFNEQFF.

CDR3 nucleotides: TGCAGTGCCACTCGCAGGGGAATGGGCTATGGCTACACCTTC. Translation gives CSATRRGMGYGYTF. This rearrangement joins TRBV20-1 to TRBJ1-2; D is possibly TRBD1 (6 bases). The CDR3 extends over 14 amino acids. Germline V gene sequence: CDR1 DFQATT, CDR2 SNEGSKA (reference sequence). The V end lost 6 bases, the J end lost 4 bases, and 18 bases lay between the germline ends.

This clonotype was detected many times. V usage is TRBV5-1 and J usage is TRBJ2-1, with D unclear. In germline, CDR1 is SGHRS, CDR2 YFSETQ. CDR3 size: 12 residues. V lost 3 bases, J lost 8 bases, and 9 bases lay in between. CDR3 protein: CASSWFQDEQFF. CDR3 DNA sequence: TGCGCCAGCAGCTGGTTTCAGGATGAGCAGTTCTTC.

The J gene is TRBJ2-7, the V gene TRBV6-6; a possible D gene is TRBD1 (5 bases). CDR1 and CDR2 (germline): MNHNY, SVGAGI (reference sequence). V lost 6 bases to trimming and J lost 0 bases, with 9 bases between them. The CDR3 extends over 13 amino acids. CDR3 bases: TGTGCCAGCAGACGGACAAACTCCTACGAGCAGTACTTC. This gives the protein CASRRTNSYEQYF.

To note about this clonotype: Lacking the conserved final phenylalanine or tryptophan, this CDR3 likely reflects a read error. V gene TRBV27 combines with J gene TRBJ2-1, with D hard to call. The germline V and J ends were trimmed by 8 bases and 8 bases, with 13 bases remaining between them. Germline V CDR1 and CDR2: MNHEY, SMNVEV (reference sequence). This CDR3 has 12 amino acids. The CDR3 here is CASSNRVHEQFL. CDR3 coding DNA: TGTGCCAGCTCTAATCGGGTCCATGAGCAGTTCCTC.